The entry below describes one TCR beta chain. The clone's antigen remains unknown. Base qualities are missing; no much larger clone stands one base away. The CDR3, cysteine through phenylalanine, is 12 amino acids long. The kept DNA is CDR3 alone, 36 bases in frame from the first base. V loses 4 bases of germline sequence and J loses 8 bases, and the interval between the two ends is 11 bases. The sample belongs to a study of T-cell reconstitution after alpha-beta-depleted transplantation in children (dated by TCRdb to 2016 to 2017). Study-level background: Using TCR repertoire profiling, the study followed T-cell immune reconstitution in a quantitative way in children after TCRalphabeta/CD19-depleted allogeneic hematopoietic cell transplantation.

The study at large found these results: The apparently early recovery of alphabetaT-cell counts about two months after transplant reportedly depended on only several hundred rapidly expanded clones that came from non-depleted graft cells. The high TCRbeta diversity at day 60 in some patients was ascribed to recipient T cells and intrathymic progenitors that had survived conditioning. Over the following months the frequencies of hyperexpanded clones went down, and after one year T-cell counts and TCRbeta diversity were mostly credited to newly produced T cells.

Receptor amplification or capture employed PCR. Instrument used: Illumina HiSeq 2500. Molecular barcoding was employed in the preparation of TCR libraries, with unique molecular identifiers being used to normalize TCRbeta repertoire quantification. In TCRdb, the public reads were trimmed at Q25 with fastp and aligned with MiXCR, with productive beta chains retained. Rows with one shared CDR3 protein collapse into an entry with the most common genes and DNA. In this sample the table shows over 450,000 distinct CDR3 sequences, roughly a tenth of which occur a single time. The top ten constitute 2% to 2.5% of the sample. This specimen's treatment or condition label, per the study, means: allogeneic hematopoietic cell transplantation with graft depleted of TCRalphabeta T cells and CD19 B cells. Transplant recipients were children who received TCRalphabeta/CD19-depleted allogeneic hematopoietic cell grafts.

The chain employs TRBV12-3 or TRBV12-4 and TRBJ1-1; no D gene call is confident. This receptor was identified in a child aged 2 to 15 with inherited bone marrow failure, due to receive a stem cell transplant. Sequences were derived from PBMCs, sampled before TCRalphabeta/CD19-depleted stem cell transplant. The sequenced DNA is TGTGCCAGCAGTTGGGGAGTTTCGGAAGCTTTCTTT. It codes for CASSWGVSEAFF.